The T cell receptor (beta chain) described here comes from a study of OX40 agonist ivuxolimab in advanced cancers. The CDR3 loop spans 15 amino acids. Between the trimmed V and J ends, which lost 0 bases and 2 bases, there was a span of 14 bases. CDR1 is SQVTM, CDR2 ANQGSEA, per germline. Sequenced by immunoSEQ multiplex PCR; TCRdb stores in-frame clones only, minus some. The top ten hold 5.9% of the sample, which has around 70,000 clones, about 93% seen once. This receptor was taken from an adult with an advanced solid tumor such as melanoma, head and neck, liver or kidney cancer. This chain uses TRBV29-1 with TRBJ2-7; D could derive from TRBD1 or TRBD2 (6 bases each). The input for sequencing was CD4+ or CD8+ T cells sorted from blood, taken in a trial of the OX40 agonist ivuxolimab. CDR3 sequence reads: CSVEDPGEETYEQYF. In nucleotides, the CDR3 is TGCAGCGTTGAAGATCCAGGGGAGGAGACCTACGAGCAGTACTTC.